The 25 T cell receptor beta chains below come from one sample, sequenced in a study of identical twins. TCRdb reprocessed the 5' RACE reads via MiXCR and lists one record per CDR3 protein. The sample records about 220,000 distinct CDR3 sequences, more than 6.5% being singletons. This sample also appeared in a second study, on yellow fever vaccine responses in identical twins.

Sequencing input: memory (CD45RO+) T cells sorted from blood. All receptors derive from a woman in her late teens or twenties in good health.

For the CDR3, the DNA is TGTGCCAGCAGCTTACAAACGGCAGATACGCAGTATTTT. Translated, it gives CASSLQTADTQYF. The chain links TRBV7-2 to TRBJ2-3; D remains unclear. Trimming shortened V by 2 bases and J by 4 bases, and 7 bases separated the two germline ends. The germline V gene has CDR1 SGHTA and CDR2 FQGNSA. The length of the CDR3 is 13 residues.

This clonotype was detected only a few times. The rearrangement uses TRBV6-6 and TRBJ2-3; D uncertain. Between the trimmed V and J ends, which lost 6 bases and 4 bases, there was a span of 8 bases. This CDR3 contains 12 residues. CDR1 MNHNY and CDR2 SVGAGI come from the germline V gene (reference sequence). CDR3 region: CASRTGPDTQYF. In nucleotides, the CDR3 is TGTGCCAGCAGAACCGGACCAGATACGCAGTATTTT.

This clonotype was seen more than once but under ten times. This chain joins TRBV27 and TRBJ2-7, with TRBD2 matching over 10 bases. The CDR3 contains 15 residues. Germline CDR1 reads MNHEY; CDR2 reads SMNVEV (reference sequence). J lost 7 bases, V lost 2 bases, and 8 bases had no gene match. CDR3 sequence: CASSLGLAVPGEQYF. The DNA for the CDR3 is TGTGCCAGCAGTTTAGGACTAGCGGTGCCGGGGGAGCAGTACTTC.

The chain recombines TRBV21-1 with TRBJ2-7. TRBV21-1 is assigned pseudogene status. The CDR3 is made up of 12 amino acids. CDR3 bases: TGTGCCAGCAGCGAAACTTGGGAAGAGCAGTACTTC. It encodes CASSETWEEQYF.

This clonotype was detected a few times. CDR3: CSARLVQAKNIQYF. DNA of the CDR3: TGCAGTGCTAGATTGGTTCAAGCCAAAAACATTCAGTACTTC. The chain is built from TRBV20-1 and TRBJ2-4; D is ambiguous. V was cut by 2 bases and J by 0 bases, with 8 bases left in between. The CDR3 is made up of 14 amino acids. Germline assignment: CDR1 DFQATT and CDR2 SNEGSKA (reference sequence).

The chain recombines TRBV7-9 with TRBJ1-1, with TRBD1 identical over 7 bases. Germline CDR1 is SEHNR and CDR2 is FQNEAQ (reference sequence). V gave up 1 base and J gave up 4 bases; unmatched junction bases: 3. CDR3 length: 14 residues. In DNA form, the CDR3 reads TGTGCCAGCAGCTTAGAGGGGGCGCCCACTGAAGCTTTCTTT. Encoded protein: CASSLEGAPTEAFF.

This chain uses TRBV28 with TRBJ2-5; TRBD1 agrees at 10 bases. The CDR3 loop spans 15 amino acids. The ends lost 6 bases at V and 0 bases at J; junction bases unmatched: 4. The V gene's germline CDR1 is MDHEN and CDR2 SYDVKM. Here the CDR3 DNA reads TGTGCCAGCAGCACGACAGGGGGCTACCAAGAGACCCAGTACTTC. This sequence encodes CASSTTGGYQETQYF.

This clonotype was found many times. The chain employs TRBV2 and TRBJ2-3, with 9 bases aligning to TRBD1. The V gene's germline CDR1 is SNHLY and CDR2 FYNNEI. V shed 5 bases, J shed 0 bases, and the junction held 3 bases outside the gene matches. The CDR3 is made up of 15 amino acids. Written as DNA, the CDR3 is TGTGCCAGCAGTAGGGACAGGGACAGCACAGATACGCAGTATTTT. As protein: CASSRDRDSTDTQYF. Full variable domain (rest looked up from reference TRBV2 and TRBJ2-3): EPEVTQTPSHQVTQMGQEVILRCVPISNHLYFYWYRQILGQKVEFLVSFYNNEISEKSEIFDDQFSVERPDGSNFTLKIRSTKLEDSAMYFCASSRDRDSTDTQYFGPGTRLTVL.

This clonotype was recorded at least ten times. The chain is built from TRBV11-2 and TRBJ2-2; 8 nucleotides match TRBD1. V shed 4 bases, J shed 7 bases, and the junction held 14 bases outside the gene matches. The CDR3 is 17 amino acids. Per the germline V gene, CDR1 is SGHAT and CDR2 is FQNNGV. The CDR3 here is CASSSTRSGGEVGELFF. For the CDR3, the DNA is TGTGCCAGCAGCTCGACCCGATCAGGGGGCGAAGTCGGGGAGCTGTTTTTT.

This clonotype was seen at least ten times. The chain uses TRBV4-3 and TRBJ2-1, with TRBD1 matching 8 bases. The germline CDR1 and CDR2 sequences are LGHNA and YSLEER. The CDR3 loop spans 15 amino acids. With V trimmed by 0 bases and J by 8 bases, 6 bases remained unmatched. The CDR3 loop reads CASSQEDRESHEQFF. The CDR3 DNA follows: TGCGCCAGCAGCCAAGAGGACAGGGAGAGCCATGAGCAGTTCTTC.

This clonotype was counted ten times or more. The chain couples TRBV7-2 to TRBJ1-2; no firm D call. The CDR3 has 12 residues. The V gene lost 2 bases and the J gene lost 5 bases, with 6 bases spanning the gap. Looked up from germline, CDR1 is SGHTA and CDR2 is FQGNSA. For the CDR3, the DNA is TGTGCCAGCAGCTTAAGAACGTATGGCTACACCTTC. Translated, it gives CASSLRTYGYTF.

This clonotype has at least ten counts. V usage is TRBV7-2 and J usage is TRBJ2-5; D gene ambiguous. This CDR3 spans 11 amino acids. Per the germline V gene, CDR1 is SGHTA and CDR2 is FQGNSA. Trimming pared 6 bases from V and 5 bases from J, leaving 7 bases between. DNA for the CDR3: TGTGCCAGCAGTTCTCGGGAGACCCAGTACTTC. Its protein is CASSSRETQYF.

The chain joins TRBV5-1 to TRBJ1-1, with D possibly matching TRBD1 (6 bases). The V gene lost 1 base and the J gene lost 5 bases, with 18 bases spanning the gap. The CDR3 contains 16 residues. In germline, CDR1 is SGHRS, CDR2 YFSETQ. The CDR3 coding sequence is TGCGCCAGCAGCTTGACTGGAACAGGGTTGCAGACTGAAGCTTTCTTT. Its protein product is CASSLTGTGLQTEAFF. The full variable domain, its missing parts supplied by reference TRBV5-1 and TRBJ1-1, is KAGVTQTPRYLIKTRGQQVTLSCSPISGHRSVSWYQQTPGQGLQFLFEYFSETQRNKGNFPGRFSGRQFSNSRSEMNVSTLELGDSALYLCASSLTGTGLQTEAFFGQGTRLTVV.

This clonotype has more than one count but fewer than ten. The rearrangement links TRBV3-1 to TRBJ2-5, with D possibly matching TRBD2 (6 bases). The CDR3 has 14 amino acids. V dropped 6 bases and J dropped 6 bases, with 17 bases sitting between them. The V gene's germline CDR1 is LGHDT and CDR2 YNNKEL (reference sequence). The CDR3 nucleotides are TGTGCCAGCAGTAGGGGAGGTATCGAGAAGACCCAGTACTTC. Its translation is CASSRGGIEKTQYF.

This clonotype was picked up many times. The chain is built from TRBV6-1 and TRBJ2-3; tentatively, D is TRBD2 (6 bases). V lost 8 bases to trimming and J lost 2 bases, with 17 bases between them. Germline values: CDR1 MNHNS, CDR2 SASEGT. The CDR3 runs 15 residues. CDR3 residues: CASRVRAGTTDTQYF. The CDR3, as DNA: TGTGCCAGCCGCGTTCGGGCGGGGACCACAGATACGCAGTATTTT.

There are many counts of this clonotype. V is TRBV5-1 and J is TRBJ2-7, with 12 bases identical to TRBD1. The ends lost 4 bases at V and 4 bases at J; junction bases unmatched: 6. CDR3 size: 15 residues. Germline CDR1 and CDR2: SGHRS and YFSETQ. This chain's CDR3 is CASSSEGQGAYEQYF. The DNA for the CDR3 is TGCGCCAGCAGCAGTGAGGGACAGGGGGCATACGAGCAGTACTTC.

This clonotype was detected only a few times. V is TRBV10-3 and J is TRBJ1-5; D call uncertain. In germline, CDR1 is ENHRY, CDR2 SYGVKD. V dropped 0 bases and J dropped 6 bases, with 3 bases sitting between them. The CDR3 sequence is 12 residues long. The CDR3 protein is CAISESSQPQHF. In DNA form, the CDR3 reads TGTGCCATCAGTGAGTCTAGTCAGCCCCAGCATTTT.

This clonotype was counted many times. The V and J genes are TRBV29-1 and TRBJ2-1; the match to TRBD2 covers 14 bases. V was pared by 7 bases and J by 8 bases, with 4 bases of the junction left unmatched. The CDR3 runs 13 residues. Germline CDR1 and CDR2: SQVTM and ANQGSEA. The CDR3 reads CSGLAGGHYEQFF. For the CDR3, the DNA is TGCAGCGGACTAGCGGGAGGGCACTATGAGCAGTTCTTC.

This clonotype was detected only a few times. The V gene is TRBV20-1, the J gene TRBJ2-7, with D maybe TRBD2 (6 bases). V was cut by 0 bases and J by 6 bases, with 21 bases left in between. Germline loops: CDR1 DFQATT, CDR2 SNEGSKA (reference sequence). The CDR3 is 16 residues long. For the CDR3, the DNA is TGCAGTGCTAGAGATCTTCTGACGGGAGCTCCCGCCGAGCAGTACTTC. Protein sequence: CSARDLLTGAPAEQYF.

The rearrangement joins TRBV28 to TRBJ2-5, with 7 bases matching TRBD1. V shed 2 bases, J shed 0 bases, and the junction held 6 bases outside the gene matches. The CDR3 sequence is 16 residues long. Germline CDR1 is MDHEN and CDR2 is SYDVKM. The DNA for the CDR3 is TGTGCCAGCAGTTTAAGTTGGGGGACAGACCAAGAGACCCAGTACTTC. Translation gives CASSLSWGTDQETQYF.

CDR3 amino acids: CASSVDSNNSPLHF. CDR3 sequence (DNA): TGCGCCAGCAGCGTTGACAGCAACAATTCACCCCTCCACTTT. The rearrangement links TRBV4-3 to TRBJ1-6, with D perhaps TRBD1 (5 bases). Germline lookup yields CDR1 LGHNA and CDR2 YSLEER. Trimming cost V 5 bases and J 7 bases, with 12 bases left between them. This CDR3 contains 14 residues.

A few counts support this clonotype. The chain joins TRBV7-8 to TRBJ2-4; D uncertain. Trimming shortened V by 6 bases and J by 3 bases, and 21 bases separated the two germline ends. CDR1 is SGHVS, CDR2 FQNEAQ, per germline. This CDR3 spans 17 amino acids. The CDR3 DNA reads as TGTGCCAGCAGATCAACCCCCTCCGGTGGGGTCAAAAACATTCAGTACTTC. It is translated as CASRSTPSGGVKNIQYF.

This clonotype was counted many times. This chain links TRBV29-1 with TRBJ2-5, with D unclear. Germline V gene sequence: CDR1 SQVTM, CDR2 ANQGSEA. Trimming took 3 bases from V and 5 from J, leaving 16 bases between them. The CDR3 is 14 amino acids. DNA for the CDR3: TGCAGCGTTGAGAAGGGCCCGAGGTGGGAGACCCAGTACTTC. As protein: CSVEKGPRWETQYF.

The chain employs TRBV28 and TRBJ1-1; TRBD1 is a possible D gene (5 bases). The CDR3 sequence is 15 residues long. Trimming pared 5 bases from V and 4 bases from J, leaving 17 bases between. Germline assignment: CDR1 MDHEN and CDR2 SYDVKM. CDR3 loop: CASSPPPNGATEAFF. CDR3 DNA sequence: TGTGCCAGCAGTCCTCCCCCGAATGGGGCCACTGAAGCTTTCTTT.

This sequence joins TRBV5-1 and TRBJ2-5; the match to TRBD2 covers 8 bases. The germline V gene has CDR1 SGHRS and CDR2 YFSETQ. The CDR3 length is 15 residues. The J segment lost 3 bases and the V segment lost 3 bases, leaving 7 bases of the junction unmatched. The CDR3 bases are TGCGCCAGCAGCTCAGCGGGAGAGCCCGAAGAGACCCAGTACTTC. It is translated as CASSSAGEPEETQYF.